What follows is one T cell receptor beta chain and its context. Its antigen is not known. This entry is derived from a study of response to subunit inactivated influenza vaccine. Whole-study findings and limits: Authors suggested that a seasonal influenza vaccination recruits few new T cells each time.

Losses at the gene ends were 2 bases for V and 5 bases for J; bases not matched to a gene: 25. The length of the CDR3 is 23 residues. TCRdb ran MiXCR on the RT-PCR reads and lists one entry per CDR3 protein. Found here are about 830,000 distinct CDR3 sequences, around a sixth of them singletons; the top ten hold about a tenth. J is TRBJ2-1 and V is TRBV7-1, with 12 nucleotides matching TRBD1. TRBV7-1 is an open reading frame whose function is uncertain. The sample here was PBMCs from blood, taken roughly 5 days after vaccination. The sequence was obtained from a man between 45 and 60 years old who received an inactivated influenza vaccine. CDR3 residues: CASSSRLKLVRDRGLKPHNEQFF. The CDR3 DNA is TGTGCCAGCAGCTCAAGACTTAAGTTAGTCCGGGACAGGGGGCTTAAACCTCACAATGAGCAGTTCTTC.